This T cell receptor (beta chain) was observed in a study of CD8+ T cells in alopecia areata. Across the study: The drug, oral tofacitinib, was given to treated patients at 5 to 10 mg twice daily.

The CDR3 runs to 14 residues. The V and J ends lost 10 bases and 7 bases, in that order; junction bases with no gene match: 13. CDR1 is LNHDA and CDR2 is SQIVND in the germline V gene (reference sequence). Stated treatment: oral pan-JAK inhibitor, 5-10 mg twice daily. This clone is a singleton in its sample. Investigators isolated RNA and reverse transcribed it into cDNA to act as the sequencing template. Clones were sequenced by immunoSEQ multiplex PCR, and TCRdb holds only the in-frame ones, with some missing. The table lists roughly 73,000 clones, 29% of them singletons. The sequencing here drew on CD8+ T cells sorted from blood, taken at week 4, from a patient treated with tofacitinib. The clonotype was recovered from a human donor with alopecia areata. The rearrangement links TRBV19 to TRBJ2-7; 10 bases align to TRBD2. The CDR3 here is CATKPASGSREQYF. CDR3 coding DNA: TGTGCCACCAAGCCCGCTAGCGGGAGTAGAGAGCAGTACTTC.